A single sample gave rise to the 24 T cell receptor beta chains below, sequenced in a study of T cells in Graves' hyperthyroidism and ophthalmopathy (dated by TCRdb to the late 2010s). The library was prepared using multiplex PCR. The sample was run on an Illumina HiSeq 2000. Amplification of TCR beta CDR3 regions was carried out from RNA transcripts. The TCR CDR3 was subjected to a first round of RT-PCR using the HTBI primer set and the Qiagen OneStep RT-PCR kit. TCRdb handled the public reads itself, with Q25 trimming in fastp and clone calling in MiXCR, and kept productive beta chains. All rows with the same CDR3 protein become a single entry with the most common DNA and genes. The sample table contains 640,000 or so distinct CDR3 sequences; only one count was recorded for around 15% of them. The biggest ten clones account for approximately 4.3% of the sample. Source material: blood. Every receptor here comes from a woman between 35 and 50 years old with Graves' ophthalmopathy.

This clonotype was seen repeatedly, ten times or more. The V gene is TRBV6-2 or TRBV6-3, the J gene TRBJ2-7; TRBD2 matches at 9 bases. The CDR3 has 16 amino acids. Germline V gene sequence: CDR1 MNHEY, CDR2 SVGEGT. CDR3: CATGRLAGVISSEQYF. In DNA, the CDR3 is TGTGCGACGGGACGGTTAGCGGGAGTGATTTCGAGCGAGCAGTACTTC.

V usage is TRBV20-1 and J usage is TRBJ1-1; D is unclear. The germline V gene has CDR1 DFQATT and CDR2 SNEGSKA (reference sequence). The CDR3 has 16 amino acids. The ends were cut back, 0 bases at V and 0 bases at J, with 14 bases in the middle. The CDR3 nucleotides read TGCAGTGCTAGAGAACCGGCCAGACAAATGAACACTGAAGCTTTCTTT. This encodes CSAREPARQMNTEAFF.

This clonotype showed up many times. The gene calls are TRBV11-2 and TRBJ2-7, with 9 bases lining up with TRBD2. Per the germline V gene, CDR1 is SGHAT and CDR2 is FQNNGV. There are 14 residues in the CDR3. J lost 6 bases, V lost 5 bases, and 8 bases had no gene match. The CDR3 coding sequence is TGTGCCAGCAGCGCATCTAGCGGGATTTCCGAGCAGTACTTC. This translates into CASSASSGISEQYF.

For this clonotype: Since a much larger clone is just one base distant, this may be a read error. V gene TRBV9 combines with J gene TRBJ2-5; D is tentatively TRBD1 or TRBD2 (5 bases each). The CDR3 contains 14 residues. Germline CDR1 and CDR2: SGDLS and YYNGEE. Trimming removed 7 bases at V and 4 bases at J, with 17 bases between. CDR3 nucleotides: TGTGCCAGCGGCGAGGGACCCCTCGGAGAGACCCAGTACTTC. It encodes CASGEGPLGETQYF. The variable domain in full, with the rest retrieved from reference TRBV9 and TRBJ2-5, is DSGVTQTPKHLITATGQRVTLRCSPRSGDLSVYWYQQSLDQGLQFLIQYYNGEERAKGNILERFSAQQFPDLHSELNLSSLELGDSALYFCASGEGPLGETQYFGPGTRLLVL.

This clonotype was counted many times. The J gene is TRBJ2-2, the V gene TRBV6-2 or TRBV6-3, with D possibly being TRBD2 (5 bases). The length of the CDR3 is 16 residues. The V end lost 7 bases, the J end lost 4 bases, and 19 bases lay between the germline ends. Per the germline V gene, CDR1 is MNHEY and CDR2 is SVGEGT. The CDR3 here is CASTLRASLTTGELFF. DNA of the CDR3: TGTGCCAGCACTCTGAGGGCGAGTTTAACCACCGGGGAGCTGTTTTTT.

This clonotype was counted at least ten times. The chain is built from TRBV24-1 and TRBJ2-2; D possibly corresponds to TRBD1 (6 bases). The CDR3 sequence is 14 residues long. Trimming left V 4 bases short and J 6 bases short, with 11 bases between. Germline values: CDR1 KGHDR, CDR2 SFDVKD. This chain's CDR3 is CATSEGTPAGELFF. CDR3 DNA sequence: TGTGCCACCAGTGAGGGGACACCCGCCGGGGAGCTGTTTTTT.

This clonotype occurred many times. The chain joins TRBV19 to TRBJ2-5; no firm D call. The CDR3 has 11 amino acids. Germline V CDR1 and CDR2: LNHDA, SQIVND (reference sequence). The V and J ends lost 1 base and 6 bases respectively, with 3 bases between them. CDR3 region: CASSIGQTQYF. DNA of the CDR3: TGTGCCAGTAGTATAGGGCAGACCCAGTACTTC.

The chain is built from TRBV6-2 or TRBV6-3 and TRBJ1-1; D call uncertain. Germline CDR1 MNHEY, CDR2 SVGEGT. CDR3 length: 14 residues. CDR3 region: CTGSYSEGNTEAFF. For the CDR3, the DNA is TGTACCGGCAGTTACTCAGAAGGGAACACTGAAGCTTTCTTT.

V is TRBV5-1 and J is TRBJ2-7, with D tentatively TRBD1 (6 bases). This CDR3 is 15 amino acids long. CDR1 and CDR2 (germline): SGHRS, YFSETQ. Between the trimmed V and J ends, which lost 0 bases and 0 bases, there was a span of 10 bases. This chain's CDR3 is CASSLEGTHSYEQYF. The CDR3 DNA reads TGCGCCAGCAGCTTGGAAGGGACACACTCCTACGAGCAGTACTTC. The whole variable domain, remainder taken from reference TRBV5-1 and TRBJ2-7, is KAGVTQTPRYLIKTRGQQVTLSCSPISGHRSVSWYQQTPGQGLQFLFEYFSETQRNKGNFPGRFSGRQFSNSRSEMNVSTLELGDSALYLCASSLEGTHSYEQYFGPGTRLTVT.

This clonotype appeared many times. The chain links TRBV28 to TRBJ2-7; 14 positions agree with TRBD2. The V segment lost 2 bases and the J segment 3 bases; nucleotides outside the gene matches: 3. Per germline, CDR1 MDHEN and CDR2 SYDVKM. The CDR3 runs to 16 residues. The CDR3 spells CASSLRGTSGSYEQYF. The DNA for the CDR3 is TGTGCCAGCAGTTTACGAGGGACTAGCGGGAGCTACGAGCAGTACTTC.

This clonotype was found many times. The J gene is TRBJ2-7, the V gene TRBV2; no firm D call. The CDR3 sequence is 13 residues long. The germline V gene encodes CDR1 SNHLY and CDR2 FYNNEI. Trimming removed 7 bases at V and 6 bases at J, with 16 bases between. The CDR3 region is CASTALVPSEQYF. The DNA of the CDR3 is TGTGCCAGCACCGCGCTCGTCCCGAGCGAGCAGTACTTC.

The chain employs TRBV27 and TRBJ2-7, with TRBD1 identical over 7 bases. Germline V lookup: CDR1 MNHEY, CDR2 SMNVEV (reference sequence). Germline trimming cut 9 bases from V and 2 bases from J; bases unmatched to any gene: 13. The CDR3 is 15 residues long. For the CDR3, the DNA is TGTGCCAGTCGGTCCCTCCCTCAGGGGGCCTACGAGCAGTACTTC. Translation gives CASRSLPQGAYEQYF.

This clonotype was seen a single time. J is TRBJ2-7 and V is TRBV27; perhaps TRBD1 as D (8 bases). Germline V gives CDR1 MNHEY, CDR2 SMNVEV (reference sequence). Trimming removed 6 bases at V and 4 bases at J, with 19 bases between. This CDR3 is built from 15 residues. The CDR3 here is CASSPNRGGRYEQYF. The CDR3 coding sequence is TGTGCCAGCAGCCCCAACAGGGGGGGTCGGTACGAGCAGTACTTC.

This clonotype appeared once. This chain joins TRBV6-1 and TRBJ2-7, with 8 positions matching TRBD2. The germline V gene encodes CDR1 MNHNS and CDR2 SASEGT. The CDR3 sequence is 14 residues long. The ends lost 5 bases at V and 3 bases at J; junction bases unmatched: 6. CDR3 sequence (DNA): TGTGCCAGCAGTCAGCGGGAGTGGGTCTACGAGCAGTACTTC. Its protein is CASSQREWVYEQYF.

This clonotype was observed many times. The chain carries TRBV12-3 or TRBV12-4 and TRBJ1-3, with TRBD1 matching 9 bases. This CDR3 contains 18 residues. J gave up 2 bases and V 2 bases, and 10 bases lay outside the gene matches. CDR3 loop: CASSLPPGQGSAGNTIYF. The CDR3 DNA is TGTGCCAGCAGTTTACCTCCGGGACAGGGCTCGGCTGGAAACACCATATATTTT.

The chain combines TRBV12-3 or TRBV12-4 with TRBJ1-1, with 7 bases aligning to TRBD1. The CDR3 spans 14 residues. V lost 6 bases, J lost 4 bases, and 8 bases stayed unmatched. The CDR3 sequence is CASRDRSMSTEAFF. The CDR3 DNA is TGTGCCAGCAGGGACAGGAGCATGAGCACTGAAGCTTTCTTT.

The V gene is TRBV6-5, the J gene TRBJ2-7; TRBD1 is a possible D gene (6 bases). From germline, CDR1 is MNHEY and CDR2 SVGAGI. The CDR3 runs 15 residues. Trimming cost V 0 bases and J 3 bases, with 12 bases left between them. CDR3 DNA sequence: TGTGCCAGCAGTTACTCGAGACAGGCCTTCTACGAGCAGTACTTC. Its translation: CASSYSRQAFYEQYF.

This clonotype was seen at least ten times. This rearrangement joins TRBV3-1 to TRBJ2-5, with 9 bases matching TRBD2. The CDR3 is made up of 15 amino acids. V trimming: 3 bases; J trimming: 2 bases; junction bases outside the gene matches: 4. CDR1 and CDR2 from the germline V gene are LGHDT and YNNKEL (reference sequence). CDR3 sequence reads: CASSQTSGSQETQYF. CDR3 bases: TGTGCCAGCAGCCAGACTAGCGGTTCGCAAGAGACCCAGTACTTC.

In this sample, this clonotype turned up many times. The chain links TRBV29-1 to TRBJ1-2, with TRBD1 matching over 7 bases. The germline gives CDR1 SQVTM, CDR2 ANQGSEA. The CDR3 contains 13 residues. V was pared by 6 bases and J by 4 bases, with 8 bases of the junction left unmatched. The chain's CDR3 is CSVAGRDSYGYTF. The CDR3 region has the DNA TGCAGCGTCGCGGGCCGGGACAGCTATGGCTACACCTTC.

Ten or more counts support this clonotype. V gene TRBV20-1 combines with J gene TRBJ2-5; possibly TRBD2 for D (5 bases). Between the trimmed V and J ends, which lost 1 base and 4 bases, there was a span of 13 bases. The CDR3 extends over 14 amino acids. The germline gives CDR1 DFQATT, CDR2 SNEGSKA (reference sequence). The CDR3: CSARAKRAGETQYF. The CDR3 DNA sequence: TGCAGTGCTAGAGCAAAACGGGCGGGAGAGACCCAGTACTTC.

This chain joins TRBV28 and TRBJ2-5; maybe TRBD1 (6 bases). Trimming shortened V by 4 bases and J by 0 bases, and 15 bases separated the two germline ends. From germline, CDR1 is MDHEN and CDR2 SYDVKM. There are 16 residues in the CDR3. CDR3 amino acids: CASSSGNRGYQETQYF. DNA of the CDR3: TGTGCCAGCAGTTCGGGTAATAGGGGGTACCAAGAGACCCAGTACTTC.

This clonotype was seen many times. The chain has TRBV11-2 and TRBJ2-5, with D unresolved. The CDR3 sequence is 17 residues long. The V end lost 1 base, the J end lost 2 bases, and 17 bases lay between the germline ends. CDR1 SGHAT and CDR2 FQNNGV come from the germline V gene. The CDR3 loop is CASSLGLLKWSQETQYF. CDR3 nucleotides: TGTGCCAGCAGCTTAGGACTGCTCAAATGGTCTCAAGAGACCCAGTACTTC.

The sample holds many counts of this clonotype. The chain uses TRBV10-3 and TRBJ2-7; D is unresolved. The germline V gene has CDR1 ENHRY and CDR2 SYGVKD. There are 12 residues in the CDR3. With 5 bases removed from V and 5 bases from J, the gap between germline ends came to 10 bases. CDR3 DNA: TGTGCCATCAGTCTATCCACCGACGAGCAGTACTTC. Protein sequence: CAISLSTDEQYF.

This clonotype was found many times. The chain couples TRBV2 to TRBJ1-5; weak D call: TRBD1 (5 bases). The ends were cut back, 5 bases at V and 5 bases at J, with 16 bases in the middle. The CDR3 covers 15 residues. CDR1 and CDR2 from the germline V gene are SNHLY and FYNNEI. The CDR3 is CASSRGGGGYQPQHF. The CDR3 region has the DNA TGTGCCAGCAGTAGGGGAGGCGGGGGATATCAGCCCCAGCATTTT.